The clone carrying this T cell receptor beta chain came up many times. The antigen is undetermined. Exclusion criteria comprised uncontrolled infection, other autoimmune disease, pregnancy or lactation. For the diagnoses, clinical symptoms, serum thyroxine and TRAb, thyroid ultrasound and orbital computed tomography were used. What was amplified from RNA transcripts were TCR beta CDR3 regions. During a first-round RT-PCR of the TCR CDR3, the HTBI primer set was used. TCRdb analysed the multiplex PCR reads with MiXCR anew, one entry per CDR3 protein. The data contain fewer than 400,000 distinct CDR3 sequences, 15% to 19% of them singletons. This entry is derived from a study of T cells in Graves' hyperthyroidism and ophthalmopathy. Findings and limits, study-wide: Stable hyperthyroidism and ophthalmopathy were separated using 13 V-J signatures.

V was cut by 0 bases and J by 4 bases, with 10 bases left in between. CDR1 and CDR2 (germline): MNHEY, SVGAGI. The CDR3 covers 15 residues. What was sequenced was blood. The chain recombines TRBV6-5 with TRBJ2-1; D is possibly TRBD2 (5 bases). This TCR derives from a woman between 18 and 29 years old with Graves' hyperthyroidism that later progressed to Graves' ophthalmopathy. The CDR3 loop reads CASSYSRAEYNEQFF. CDR3 nucleotides: TGTGCCAGCAGTTACTCGAGGGCCGAGTACAATGAGCAGTTCTTC.